Each of the 28 T cell receptor beta chains below was sequenced from the same sample in a study of blood T cell repertoires in COVID-19. Libraries were prepared by immunoSEQ multiplex PCR; TCRdb keeps only in-frame clonotypes and omits some of them. This table holds some 150,000 clones, 85% to 90% found once. The sequenced sample was peripheral blood. The receptors shown here come from a woman aged 60-75 years with COVID-19, enrolled during active disease.

V is TRBV30 and J is TRBJ1-3; 8 bases agree with TRBD1. Germline V lookup: CDR1 GTSNPN, CDR2 SVGIG (reference sequence). The CDR3 is 13 amino acids. The V and J ends lost 3 bases and 6 bases, in that order; junction bases with no gene match: 4. The CDR3 nucleotides are TGTGCCTGGAGGACAGGGGAGGCAAACACCATATATTTT. Its translation: CAWRTGEANTIYF.

The rearrangement uses TRBV5-6 and TRBJ2-3; 9 positions agree with TRBD1. The CDR3 length is 16 residues. V lost 0 bases to trimming and J lost 8 bases; unmatched junction nucleotides: 10. Germline-derived CDR1 and CDR2 are SGHDT and YYEEEE. The CDR3 DNA reads as TGTGCCAGCAGCTTGGGATCGGGGACAGGGCTTGGTACGCAGTATTTT. It is translated as CASSLGSGTGLGTQYF.

This chain uses TRBV4-3 with TRBJ2-7, with TRBD2 as a possible D gene (5 bases). V was shortened by 1 base and J by 6 bases, with 10 bases between the two germline ends. This CDR3 is built from 13 residues. Germline V lookup: CDR1 LGHNA, CDR2 YSLEER. CDR3 residues: CASSQAGWAEQYF. Written as DNA, the CDR3 is TGCGCCAGCAGCCAAGCGGGGTGGGCCGAGCAGTACTTC.

The CDR3 spells CASRRVGRVDQPQHF. CDR3 coding DNA: TGTGCCAGCCGGCGCGTGGGCAGGGTCGATCAGCCCCAGCATTTT. The chain links TRBV2 to TRBJ1-5; D perhaps matches TRBD1 (5 bases). This CDR3 contains 15 residues. The germline V gene encodes CDR1 SNHLY and CDR2 FYNNEI. Trimming removed 8 bases at V and 5 bases at J, with 19 bases between.

This sequence joins TRBV7-2 and TRBJ2-1; D may be TRBD2 (6 bases). Per the germline V gene, CDR1 is SGHTA and CDR2 is FQGNSA. The germline V and J ends were trimmed by 5 bases and 8 bases, with 16 bases remaining between them. There are 14 residues in the CDR3. The DNA for the CDR3 is TGTGCCAGCAGCAATCGGGGGAGAGGGTATGAGCAGTTCTTC. Protein sequence: CASSNRGRGYEQFF.

A few counts support this clone. The CDR3, as DNA: TGTGCCAGCAGCCTCAGGGGGCCCTACTCTGGAAACACCATATATTTT. The encoded protein is CASSLRGPYSGNTIYF. The chain has TRBV7-2 and TRBJ1-3, with TRBD1 identical over 8 bases. Germline assignment: CDR1 SGHTA and CDR2 FQGNSA. The CDR3 spans 16 residues. Trimming took 5 bases from V and 0 from J; bases not matched to a gene: 6.

This clone was found a few times. The chain employs TRBV19 and TRBJ2-7; TRBD1 matches 11 bases. Germline CDR1 and CDR2: LNHDA and SQIVND (reference sequence). V trimming: 10 bases; J trimming: 4 bases; junction bases outside the gene matches: 18. The CDR3 consists of 17 residues. The CDR3: CATSPGTGGTTLYEQYF. Here the CDR3 DNA reads TGTGCCACCTCTCCAGGGACAGGGGGGACTACCCTTTACGAGCAGTACTTC. The entire variable domain, with the rest obtained from reference TRBV19 and TRBJ2-7, is as follows: DGGITQSPKYLFRKEGQNVTLSCEQNLNHDAMYWYRQDPGQGLRLIYYSQIVNDFQKGDIAEGYSVSREKKESFPLTVTSAQKNPTAFYLCATSPGTGGTTLYEQYFGPGTRLTVT.

In this sample, this clone turned up once. The V gene is TRBV6-2 or TRBV6-3, the J gene TRBJ1-5; 7 nucleotides match TRBD1. V shed 5 bases, J shed 9 bases, and the junction held 13 bases outside the gene matches. Germline V gives CDR1 MNHEY, CDR2 SVGEGT. There are 15 residues in the CDR3. CDR3 amino acids: CASSQGDTALGPQHF. The CDR3 DNA reads TGTGCCAGCAGTCAGGGGGACACAGCATTGGGGCCCCAGCATTTT.

This chain links TRBV15 with TRBJ2-1, with TRBD2 identical over 13 bases. This CDR3 is built from 19 residues. V trimming: 5 bases; J trimming: 6 bases; junction bases outside the gene matches: 16. Germline V gene data show CDR1 as LNHNV and CDR2 as YYDKDF (reference sequence). The CDR3 DNA is TGTGCCACCAGCGAAAGGTGGGCAGCCGGGACTAGCGGGACCAATGAGCAGTTCTTC. Translating it yields CATSERWAAGTSGTNEQFF.

The sample holds a few counts of this clone. The gene calls are TRBV6-5 and TRBJ2-5, with D uncertain. V was clipped by 6 bases and J by 7 bases, with 18 bases between them. CDR1 and CDR2 from the germline V gene are MNHEY and SVGAGI. This CDR3 contains 14 residues. CDR3 protein: CASSQTRSLGTQYF. The CDR3 DNA follows: TGTGCCAGCAGCCAAACAAGGAGTTTGGGGACCCAGTACTTC.

V and J are TRBV27 and TRBJ2-4; 11 positions agree with TRBD2. The CDR3 runs to 18 residues. The germline V gene encodes CDR1 MNHEY and CDR2 SMNVEV (reference sequence). Trimming cost V 5 bases and J 0 bases; bases outside gene matches: 9. CDR3 amino acids: CASSPGTSGGLAKNIQYF. The CDR3 DNA is TGTGCCAGCAGTCCCGGGACTAGCGGTGGACTAGCCAAAAACATTCAGTACTTC.

V is TRBV15 and J is TRBJ1-2, with D perhaps TRBD1 (5 bases). The CDR3 runs 16 residues. V lost 1 base and J lost 8, with 20 bases in between. Germline CDR1 and CDR2: LNHNV and YYDKDF (reference sequence). The CDR3 sequence is CATSRVVGRPGQGYTF. The CDR3 nucleotides read TGTGCCACCAGCAGAGTGGTGGGGCGGCCAGGGCAAGGCTACACCTTC.

The gene calls are TRBV18 and TRBJ2-1; the D is unclear. The CDR3 consists of 16 residues. Trimming cost V 2 bases and J 1 base, with 12 bases left between them. The germline V gene has CDR1 KGHSH and CDR2 LQKENI. The CDR3 loop reads CASSPSLTPSYNEQFF. In nucleotides, the CDR3 is TGTGCCAGCTCACCAAGTTTGACTCCATCCTACAATGAGCAGTTCTTC.

This clone was found once. This sequence joins TRBV4-3 and TRBJ2-1; 8 nucleotides match TRBD1. Germline CDR1 and CDR2: LGHNA and YSLEER. The V segment lost 0 bases and the J segment 10 bases; nucleotides outside the gene matches: 2. The CDR3 totals 13 residues. The CDR3, as DNA: TGCGCCAGCAGCCAAGACTGGGACAGGGAGCAGTTCTTC. Protein: CASSQDWDREQFF.

The rearrangement uses TRBV30 and TRBJ1-6; the match to TRBD1 covers 10 bases. Looked up from germline, CDR1 is GTSNPN and CDR2 is SVGIG (reference sequence). The CDR3 sequence is 12 residues long. CDR3 bases: TGTGCTTCCGGGACAGGGGCTTCACCCCTCCACTTT. Translating it yields CASGTGASPLHF.

This sequence joins TRBV7-9 and TRBJ1-3; tentative D call: TRBD1 (5 bases). Germline V gene data show CDR1 as SEHNR and CDR2 as FQNEAQ (reference sequence). V lost 3 bases and J lost 0, with 9 bases in between. This CDR3 contains 15 residues. CDR3 sequence: CASSFGTGSGNTIYF. CDR3 DNA: TGTGCCAGCAGCTTTGGTACAGGCTCTGGAAACACCATATATTTT. Full variable domain (rest looked up from reference TRBV7-9 and TRBJ1-3): DTGVSQNPRHKITKRGQNVTFRCDPISEHNRLYWYRQTLGQGPEFLTYFQNEAQLEKSRLLSDRFSAERPKGSFSTLEIQRTEQGDSAMYLCASSFGTGSGNTIYFGEGSWLTVV.

This sequence joins TRBV19 and TRBJ1-1; no clear D. The CDR3 is 14 residues long. Trimming left V 5 bases short and J 1 base short, with 11 bases between. The germline CDR1 and CDR2 sequences are LNHDA and SQIVND (reference sequence). CDR3 bases: TGTGCCAGTAGTCTCCCCCCGGGGAACACTGAAGCTTTCTTT. Translation gives CASSLPPGNTEAFF.

The chain recombines TRBV5-1 with TRBJ1-5; 7 bases map to TRBD1. The J segment lost 3 bases and the V segment lost 7 bases, leaving 10 bases of the junction unmatched. In germline, CDR1 is SGHRS, CDR2 YFSETQ. The CDR3 runs 15 residues. The CDR3 loop is CASRRTGGDNQPQHF. The DNA of the CDR3 is TGCGCCAGCCGCCGGACAGGTGGAGACAATCAGCCCCAGCATTTT.

This chain links TRBV11-2 with TRBJ2-7, with 12 bases aligning to TRBD2. V shed 1 base, J shed 3 bases, and the junction held 13 bases outside the gene matches. CDR1 is SGHAT, CDR2 FQNNGV, per germline. The CDR3 length is 19 residues. CDR3 sequence reads: CASSLGGLAGPTGVYEQYF. In DNA, the CDR3 is TGTGCCAGCAGCTTAGGGGGACTAGCGGGCCCCACTGGAGTCTACGAGCAGTACTTC.

The V gene is TRBV3-1 (or the pseudogene TRBV3-2), the J gene TRBJ1-2; a weak D match, TRBD1 (6 bases). This CDR3 is built from 16 residues. Trimming cost V 0 bases and J 5 bases, with 16 bases left between them. Germline V lookup: CDR1 LGHDT, CDR2 YNNKEL (reference sequence). CDR3 sequence (DNA): TGTGCCAGCAGCCAAGATAGGGGGGGCAGGGGATATGGCTACACCTTC. This encodes CASSQDRGGRGYGYTF.

The chain employs TRBV29-1 and TRBJ1-1; D uncertain. V shed 7 bases and J shed 2 bases, with 14 bases lying between them. Germline CDR1 reads SQVTM; CDR2 reads ANQGSEA. The CDR3 has 13 residues. CDR3 residues: CSAVRGLNTEAFF. CDR3 DNA sequence: TGCAGCGCTGTAAGAGGGCTCAACACTGAAGCTTTCTTT.

This chain links TRBV5-3 with TRBJ2-7; 14 bases are a match to TRBD2. TRBV5-3 is designated an ORF whose function remains uncertain. The CDR3 is made up of 14 amino acids. J lost 7 bases, V lost 4 bases, and 4 bases had no gene match. CDR3 loop: CARSKGLAGDEQYF. CDR3 bases: TGTGCCAGAAGCAAGGGACTAGCGGGAGATGAGCAGTACTTC.

The rearrangement joins TRBV19 to TRBJ2-7; 8 nucleotides match TRBD1. The CDR3 is 15 amino acids. J lost 5 bases, V lost 1 base, and 7 bases had no gene match. Looked up from germline, CDR1 is LNHDA and CDR2 is SQIVND (reference sequence). The CDR3 coding sequence is TGTGCCAGTAGTATAGGGAGACAGGGGAACCACGAGCAGTACTTC. Amino acids: CASSIGRQGNHEQYF.

The V call is TRBV5-1, the J call TRBJ1-5; a weak D match, TRBD1 (5 bases). This CDR3 has 13 residues. The V gene lost 4 bases and the J gene lost 2 bases, with 7 bases spanning the gap. CDR1 and CDR2 (germline): SGHRS, YFSETQ. The CDR3 loop is CASSAQGNQPQHF. The CDR3 region has the DNA TGCGCCAGCAGCGCACAGGGCAATCAGCCCCAGCATTTT.

This sequence joins TRBV9 and TRBJ1-5; D is unresolved. V lost 5 bases, J lost 10 bases, and 16 bases lay in between. CDR3 length: 13 amino acids. Germline CDR1 reads SGDLS; CDR2 reads YYNGEE. CDR3 nucleotide sequence: TGTGCCAGCAGAGTTCAGGCGAACGGACCCCAGCATTTT. This encodes CASRVQANGPQHF.

The chain links TRBV27 to TRBJ1-1; 12 positions agree with TRBD1. The junction had 4 bases not matched to a gene; V was cut back by 0 bases and J by 5 bases. This CDR3 has 16 amino acids. Germline-derived CDR1 and CDR2 are MNHEY and SMNVEV (reference sequence). CDR3 in DNA: TGTGCCAGCAGTTTATCGAGGGACAGGGGGCAAACTGAAGCTTTCTTT. Amino acid sequence: CASSLSRDRGQTEAFF.

CDR3 DNA: TGCAGCGTGGGACACGGGAACACTGAAGCTTTCTTT. Its translation is CSVGHGNTEAFF. The gene calls are TRBV29-1 and TRBJ1-1; D possibly corresponds to TRBD1 (6 bases). CDR1 and CDR2 from the germline V gene are SQVTM and ANQGSEA. Trimming left V 6 bases short and J 1 base short, with 9 bases between. The CDR3 has 12 residues.

The chain uses TRBV23-1 and TRBJ2-7; D perhaps matches TRBD1 (5 bases). TRBV23-1 is placed among ORFs of uncertain function. The CDR3 sequence is 15 residues long. Trimming pared 7 bases from V and 3 bases from J, leaving 19 bases between. In nucleotides, the CDR3 is TGCGCCAGCACCTCCGACAGTGTACCGCACTACGAGCAGTACTTC. Translating gives CASTSDSVPHYEQYF.